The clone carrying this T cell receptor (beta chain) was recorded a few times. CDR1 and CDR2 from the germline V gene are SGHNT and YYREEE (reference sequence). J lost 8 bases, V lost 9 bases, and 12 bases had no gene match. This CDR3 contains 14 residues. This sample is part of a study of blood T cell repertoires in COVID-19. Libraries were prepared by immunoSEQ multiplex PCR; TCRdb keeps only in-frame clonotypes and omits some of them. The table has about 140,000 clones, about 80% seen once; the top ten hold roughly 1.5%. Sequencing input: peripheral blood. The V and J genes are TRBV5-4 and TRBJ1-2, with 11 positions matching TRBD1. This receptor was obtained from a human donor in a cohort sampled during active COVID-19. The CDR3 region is CATLPGTGGSGYTF. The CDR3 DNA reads TGTGCCACCTTACCGGGGACAGGGGGGAGCGGCTACACCTTC.